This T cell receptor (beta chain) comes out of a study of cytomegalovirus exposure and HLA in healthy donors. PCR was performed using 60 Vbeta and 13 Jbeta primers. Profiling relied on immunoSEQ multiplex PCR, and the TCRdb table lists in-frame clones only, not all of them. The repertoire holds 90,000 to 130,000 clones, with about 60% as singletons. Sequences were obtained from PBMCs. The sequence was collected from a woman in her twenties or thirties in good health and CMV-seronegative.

CDR3 nucleotide sequence: TGTGCCAGCAGCTTTGGATCGCAGGGAGGCTACACCTTC. Amino acids: CASSFGSQGGYTF. J is TRBJ1-2 and V is TRBV7-3, with D possibly being TRBD1 (5 bases). This CDR3 is built from 13 residues. Germline values: CDR1 SGHTA, CDR2 FQGTGA. With 3 bases removed from V and 8 bases from J, the gap between germline ends came to 13 bases.